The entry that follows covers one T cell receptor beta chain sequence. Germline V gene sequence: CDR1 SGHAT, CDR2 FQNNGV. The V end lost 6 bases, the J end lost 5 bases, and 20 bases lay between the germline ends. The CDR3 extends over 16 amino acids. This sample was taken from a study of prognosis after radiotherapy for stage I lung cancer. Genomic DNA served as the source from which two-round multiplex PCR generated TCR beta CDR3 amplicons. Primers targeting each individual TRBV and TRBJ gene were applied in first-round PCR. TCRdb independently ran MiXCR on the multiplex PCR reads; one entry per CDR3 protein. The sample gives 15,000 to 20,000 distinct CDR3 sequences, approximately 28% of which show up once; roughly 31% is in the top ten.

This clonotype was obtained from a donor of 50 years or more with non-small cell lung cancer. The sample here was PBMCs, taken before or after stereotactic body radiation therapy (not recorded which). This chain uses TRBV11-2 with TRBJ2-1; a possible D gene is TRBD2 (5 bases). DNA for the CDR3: TGTGCCAGCAGTTTACGCGGTAGCGCACTCAACAATGAGCAGTTCTTC. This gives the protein CASSLRGSALNNEQFF.